The 27 T cell receptor beta chains below were found in one sample sequenced in a study of cytomegalovirus exposure and HLA in healthy donors. The PCR contained 60 Vbeta and 13 Jbeta primers. Produced via immunoSEQ multiplex PCR; TCRdb's table is partial and in-frame only. Among 110,000 or so clones listed, around 68% were seen once. Sequenced: PBMCs. All receptors derive from a woman aged 40 to 50 in good health and CMV-seropositive.

This clone was counted only a few times. This chain joins TRBV5-4 and TRBJ2-7, with 8 bases matching TRBD1. The CDR3 runs 13 residues. Per the germline V gene, CDR1 is SGHNT and CDR2 is YYREEE (reference sequence). After removal of 0 bases from V and 7 bases from J, the junction contained 3 bases not matched to a gene. Here the CDR3 reads CASSLADREEQYF. The CDR3 DNA reads TGTGCCAGCAGCTTGGCGGACAGGGAAGAGCAGTACTTC.

As DNA, the CDR3 is TGCAGCATACCCCCTTTGCGGTCGAGGAACAATGAGCAGTTCTTC. This translates into CSIPPLRSRNNEQFF. V usage is TRBV29-1 and J usage is TRBJ2-1; D is ambiguous. Germline CDR1 is SQVTM and CDR2 is ANQGSEA. This CDR3 is 15 amino acids long. V was pared by 8 bases and J by 5 bases, with 22 bases between.

The gene calls are TRBV7-8 and TRBJ2-3; D possibly corresponds to TRBD1 (6 bases). Germline V gene sequence: CDR1 SGHVS, CDR2 FQNEAQ. The V gene lost 5 bases and the J gene lost 5 bases, with 8 bases spanning the gap. CDR3 size: 12 residues. CDR3 loop: CASSGQKDTQYF. CDR3 DNA: TGTGCCAGCAGCGGACAGAAAGATACGCAGTATTTT.

V and J are TRBV15 and TRBJ1-1, with D possibly being TRBD1 (6 bases). CDR1 is LNHNV and CDR2 is YYDKDF in the germline V gene (reference sequence). The CDR3 runs 13 residues. V dropped 3 bases and J dropped 5 bases, with 10 bases sitting between them. The CDR3 protein is CATSRNGQTEAFF. The CDR3 DNA reads as TGTGCCACCAGCAGGAACGGACAGACTGAAGCTTTCTTT. Supplemented by reference TRBV15 and TRBJ1-1, the full variable domain reads DAMVIQNPRYQVTQFGKPVTLSCSQTLNHNVMYWYQQKSSQAPKLLFHYYDKDFNNEADTPDNFQSRRPNTSFCFLDIRSPGLGDTAMYLCATSRNGQTEAFFGQGTRLTVV.

The chain is built from TRBV7-9 and TRBJ1-2; TRBD1 is a possible D gene (6 bases). Germline V gene data show CDR1 as SEHNR and CDR2 as FQNEAQ (reference sequence). CDR3 length equals 17 residues. The V end lost 1 base, the J end lost 4 bases, and 19 bases lay between the germline ends. The chain's CDR3 is CASSLDRDIGASYGYTF. The DNA of the CDR3 is TGTGCCAGCAGCTTAGACAGGGATATCGGTGCTAGCTATGGCTACACCTTC.

The rearrangement uses TRBV2 and TRBJ1-5, with D uncertain. This CDR3 spans 15 amino acids. The V gene lost 4 bases and the J gene lost 3 bases, with 13 bases spanning the gap. Germline values: CDR1 SNHLY, CDR2 FYNNEI. CDR3 nucleotide sequence: TGTGCCAGCAGTGCGAGAGGGCAGAACAATCAGCCCCAGCATTTT. Translating gives CASSARGQNNQPQHF. Full variable domain (missing parts from reference TRBV2 and TRBJ1-5): EPEVTQTPSHQVTQMGQEVILRCVPISNHLYFYWYRQILGQKVEFLVSFYNNEISEKSEIFDDQFSVERPDGSNFTLKIRSTKLEDSAMYFCASSARGQNNQPQHFGDGTRLSIL.

J is TRBJ1-1 and V is TRBV6-5; D call uncertain. V gave up 0 bases and J gave up 11 bases, with 22 bases separating them. There are 16 residues in the CDR3. Per germline, CDR1 MNHEY and CDR2 SVGAGI. Here the CDR3 reads CASSYSSIPGPTGAFF. The CDR3 region has the DNA TGTGCCAGCAGTTACTCGTCTATACCGGGCCCCACGGGGGCTTTCTTT.

The chain employs TRBV19 and TRBJ1-2; possible D gene TRBD1, 6 bases. The CDR3 has 14 amino acids. The V gene lost 3 bases and the J gene lost 4 bases, with 12 bases spanning the gap. Germline lookup yields CDR1 LNHDA and CDR2 SQIVND (reference sequence). The CDR3 protein is CASSMAGAGYGYTF. As DNA, the CDR3 is TGTGCCAGTAGTATGGCGGGGGCAGGCTATGGCTACACCTTC.

This clone appeared once. The chain links TRBV12-5 to TRBJ2-3; 8 bases line up with TRBD1. The trim removed 4 bases at V and 1 base at J, leaving 10 bases unmatched. The CDR3 covers 17 residues. From germline, CDR1 is LGHNT and CDR2 FRNRAP. The CDR3 DNA reads TGTGCTAGTGGTTGGACAGGGAATCATGTGGGCACAGATACGCAGTATTTT. This sequence encodes CASGWTGNHVGTDTQYF.

V and J are TRBV7-2 and TRBJ1-1; 10 bases line up with TRBD1. J was trimmed by 7 bases and V by 5 bases; bases with no gene match: 10. Germline V CDR1 and CDR2: SGHTA, FQGNSA. CDR3 length: 15 residues. The CDR3 nucleotides read TGTGCCAGCAGCGCCCAGGGACAGGGGTCTAATGAAGCTTTCTTT. This translates into CASSAQGQGSNEAFF.

The genes are TRBV5-1 and TRBJ2-5; 13 bases are shared with TRBD2. V was clipped by 2 bases and J by 0 bases; unmatched bases: 13. This CDR3 comprises 20 residues. Looked up from germline, CDR1 is SGHRS and CDR2 is YFSETQ. This chain's CDR3 is CASSFGLAGAGGTYQETQYF. The DNA of the CDR3 is TGCGCCAGCAGCTTTGGACTAGCGGGAGCAGGGGGCACGTACCAAGAGACCCAGTACTTC.

The chain recombines TRBV7-9 with TRBJ2-1; 8 bases are shared with TRBD2. J was trimmed by 7 bases and V by 5 bases; bases with no gene match: 10. Germline assignment: CDR1 SEHNR and CDR2 FQNEAQ (reference sequence). The CDR3 covers 15 residues. The CDR3 DNA reads TGTGCCAGCAGCCCCCCCGGGAGGGCCAGGAATGAGCAGTTCTTC. It yields the protein CASSPPGRARNEQFF.

This clone has a single count. This chain links TRBV2 with TRBJ2-3, with 9 positions matching TRBD1. This CDR3 comprises 15 residues. Germline CDR1 and CDR2: SNHLY and FYNNEI. V lost 7 bases and J lost 0; bases outside the gene matches: 5. The CDR3 region is CASTRQGGSTDTQYF. The CDR3 DNA reads as TGTGCCAGCACCCGACAGGGGGGAAGCACAGATACGCAGTATTTT.

This clone was counted between two and nine times. The CDR3 nucleotides read TGTGCCAGCAGTTTATCGGCAGGGTGGGCCTACGAGCAGTACTTC. Translated, it gives CASSLSAGWAYEQYF. V is TRBV27 and J is TRBJ2-7; weak D call: TRBD1 (5 bases). The CDR3 is 15 residues long. In germline, CDR1 is MNHEY, CDR2 SMNVEV (reference sequence). With 0 bases removed from V and 2 bases from J, the gap between germline ends came to 11 bases.

The V call is TRBV4-1, the J call TRBJ2-7; tentative D call: TRBD2 (6 bases). V lost 4 bases to trimming and J lost 7 bases, with 17 bases between them. The CDR3 spans 14 residues. Per the germline V gene, CDR1 is MGHRA and CDR2 is YSYEKL. CDR3 DNA: TGCGCCAGCAGCCCTACCGGGAGAATGAGGGAGCAGTACTTC. Amino acid sequence: CASSPTGRMREQYF.

The gene calls are TRBV19 and TRBJ1-1, with D perhaps TRBD1 (6 bases). In germline, CDR1 is LNHDA, CDR2 SQIVND (reference sequence). Trimming took 7 bases from V and 3 from J, leaving 27 bases between them. There are 18 residues in the CDR3. The CDR3 loop is CASKKYWGRGGRDTEAFF. The CDR3, as DNA: TGTGCCAGTAAAAAATACTGGGGCAGGGGCGGGAGAGACACTGAAGCTTTCTTT.

The chain has TRBV6-1 and TRBJ1-5; D is uncertain. Germline V CDR1 and CDR2: MNHNS, SASEGT. The CDR3 length is 16 residues. V lost 2 bases and J 3 bases, leaving 14 bases between the germline ends. The CDR3 DNA sequence: TGTGCCAGCAGTGAAACTACGATCCGGGACAATCAGCCCCAGCATTTT. Residues: CASSETTIRDNQPQHF.

The V gene is TRBV4-1, the J gene TRBJ1-2; 7 positions match TRBD1. The J segment lost 4 bases and the V segment lost 1 base, leaving 3 bases of the junction unmatched. Germline assignment: CDR1 MGHRA and CDR2 YSYEKL. The CDR3 length is 14 residues. As DNA, the CDR3 is TGCGCCAGCAGCCAAGCCGGGACAGTCTATGGCTACACCTTC. Its protein is CASSQAGTVYGYTF.

This clone came up a few times. The CDR3, as DNA: TGCGCCAGCAGCTTGGCGGGACTTCCCAATGAGCAGTTCTTC. It encodes CASSLAGLPNEQFF. This sequence joins TRBV5-1 and TRBJ2-1, with D possibly TRBD2 on 6 matching bases. V dropped 0 bases and J dropped 6 bases, with 10 bases sitting between them. Per germline, CDR1 SGHRS and CDR2 YFSETQ. The CDR3 is 14 amino acids.

The V and J genes are TRBV7-2 and TRBJ1-2, with a possible D match to TRBD1 (6 bases). The V end lost 6 bases, the J end lost 4 bases, and 15 bases lay between the germline ends. This CDR3 spans 14 amino acids. CDR1 and CDR2 (germline): SGHTA, FQGNSA. The CDR3 region is CASRTIQGFYGYTF. In DNA, the CDR3 is TGTGCCAGCAGAACAATACAGGGTTTCTATGGCTACACCTTC.

The chain combines TRBV7-9 with TRBJ1-1; no definite D call. Germline V lookup: CDR1 SEHNR, CDR2 FQNEAQ (reference sequence). The V end was cut by 3 bases, the J end by 4 bases, with 9 bases between. There are 13 residues in the CDR3. CDR3 sequence reads: CASSLSRSTEAFF. For the CDR3, the DNA is TGTGCCAGCAGCTTGAGTAGGAGCACTGAAGCTTTCTTT.

This chain uses TRBV7-9 with TRBJ1-3, with D perhaps matching TRBD1 (6 bases). Germline V CDR1 and CDR2: SEHNR, FQNEAQ (reference sequence). This CDR3 region has 14 residues. Deletions cut 9 bases from V and 0 bases from J, with 12 bases between. DNA of the CDR3: TGTGCCAGTTCAGGGGTCAACTCTGGAAACACCATATATTTT. Translated: CASSGVNSGNTIYF.

The CDR3 DNA reads as TGTGCCAGCTCACCACGGGTAGCGGCTAGCTCCTACAATGAGCAGTTCTTC. As protein: CASSPRVAASSYNEQFF. The gene calls are TRBV18 and TRBJ2-1, with D maybe TRBD2 (6 bases). This CDR3 region has 17 residues. Trimming removed 1 base at V and 0 bases at J, with 13 bases between. Per the germline V gene, CDR1 is KGHSH and CDR2 is LQKENI.

The chain uses TRBV2 and TRBJ1-4; D remains ambiguous. CDR1 is SNHLY and CDR2 is FYNNEI in the germline V gene. This CDR3 is built from 13 residues. Deletions cut 6 bases from V and 7 bases from J, with 12 bases between. The CDR3 is CASRDRAGEKLFF. The CDR3 DNA is TGTGCCAGCAGAGATAGGGCGGGTGAAAAACTGTTTTTT.

V gene TRBV4-3 combines with J gene TRBJ1-2; 8 bases are a match to TRBD1. This CDR3 has 15 residues. Germline-derived CDR1 and CDR2 are LGHNA and YSLEER. Trimming took 1 base from V and 8 from J; bases not matched to a gene: 9. The CDR3 reads CASSQGFTWTGGYTF. Written as DNA, the CDR3 is TGCGCCAGCAGCCAAGGATTTACCTGGACAGGGGGCTACACCTTC.

CDR3 sequence: CATSRVAGGPYEQYF. CDR3 sequence (DNA): TGTGCCACCAGCAGAGTAGCGGGAGGCCCCTACGAGCAGTACTTC. The chain couples TRBV15 to TRBJ2-7, with TRBD2 matching over 10 bases. Germline V gives CDR1 LNHNV, CDR2 YYDKDF (reference sequence). This CDR3 has 15 residues. V was pared by 1 base and J by 2 bases, with 2 bases of the junction left unmatched. Combining the CDR3 with reference TRBV15 and TRBJ2-7 gives the whole variable domain DAMVIQNPRYQVTQFGKPVTLSCSQTLNHNVMYWYQQKSSQAPKLLFHYYDKDFNNEADTPDNFQSRRPNTSFCFLDIRSPGLGDTAMYLCATSRVAGGPYEQYFGPGTRLTVT.

Worth noting for this clone: Germline is not matched at one junction end, which may reflect a read error. In the same sample, other DNA sequences code for this CDR3. V usage is TRBV4-3 and J usage is TRBJ1-1, with TRBD1 matching over 8 bases. CDR1 LGHNA and CDR2 YSLEER come from the germline V gene. The CDR3 runs 15 residues. The CDR3 spells CASSQVLGQGTEAFF. The CDR3 bases are TGCGCCAGCAGCCAAGTACTCGGACAGGGCACTGAAGCCTTCTTT.